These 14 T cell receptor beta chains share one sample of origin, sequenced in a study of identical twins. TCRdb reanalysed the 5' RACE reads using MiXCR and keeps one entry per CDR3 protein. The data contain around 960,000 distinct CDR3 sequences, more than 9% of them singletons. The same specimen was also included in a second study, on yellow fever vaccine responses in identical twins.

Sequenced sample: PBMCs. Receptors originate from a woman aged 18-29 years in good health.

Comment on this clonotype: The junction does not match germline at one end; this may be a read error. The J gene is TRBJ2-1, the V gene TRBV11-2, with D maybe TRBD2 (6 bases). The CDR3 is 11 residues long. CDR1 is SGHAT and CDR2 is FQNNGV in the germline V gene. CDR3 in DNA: TGTGCCAGCAGCGGAGGAGGGGAGCGGTTCTTC. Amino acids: CASSGGGERFF.

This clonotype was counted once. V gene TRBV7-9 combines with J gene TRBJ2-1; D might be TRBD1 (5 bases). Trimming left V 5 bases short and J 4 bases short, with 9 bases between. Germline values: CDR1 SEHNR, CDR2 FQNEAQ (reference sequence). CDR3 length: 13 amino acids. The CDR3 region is CASSARQYNEQFF. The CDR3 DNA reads TGTGCCAGCAGCGCTCGACAGTACAATGAGCAGTTCTTC.

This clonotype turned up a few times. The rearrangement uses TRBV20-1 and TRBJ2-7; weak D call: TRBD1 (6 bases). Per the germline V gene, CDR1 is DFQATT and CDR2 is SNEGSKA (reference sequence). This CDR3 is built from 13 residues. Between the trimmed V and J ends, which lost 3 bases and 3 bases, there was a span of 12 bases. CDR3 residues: CSASPGTFYEQYV. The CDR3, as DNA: TGCAGTGCTAGCCCCGGGACATTCTACGAGCAGTACGTC.

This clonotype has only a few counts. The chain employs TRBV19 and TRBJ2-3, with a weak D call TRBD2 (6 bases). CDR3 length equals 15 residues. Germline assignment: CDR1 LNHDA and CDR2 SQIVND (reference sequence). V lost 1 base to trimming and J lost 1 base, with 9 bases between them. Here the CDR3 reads CASSIGRDRTDTQYF. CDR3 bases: TGTGCCAGTAGTATAGGGCGGGACCGCACAGATACGCAGTATTTT.

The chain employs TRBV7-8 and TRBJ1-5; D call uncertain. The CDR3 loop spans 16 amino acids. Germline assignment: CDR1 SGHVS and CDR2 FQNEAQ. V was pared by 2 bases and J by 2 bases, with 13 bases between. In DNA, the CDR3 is TGTGCCAGCAGCTTAAGGATTAACCAGGGCAATCAGCCCCAGCATTTT. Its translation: CASSLRINQGNQPQHF.

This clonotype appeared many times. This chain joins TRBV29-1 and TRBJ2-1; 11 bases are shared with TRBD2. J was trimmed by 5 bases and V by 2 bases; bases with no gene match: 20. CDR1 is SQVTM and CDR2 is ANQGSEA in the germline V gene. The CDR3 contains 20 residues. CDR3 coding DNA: TGCAGCGTTGAACGGTTTCGACTAGCGGGGAGGGGCACCACAAACAATGAGCAGTTCTTC. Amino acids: CSVERFRLAGRGTTNNEQFF.

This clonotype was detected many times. The CDR3: CAIPTENYGYTF. The CDR3 bases are TGTGCCATCCCTACGGAGAACTATGGCTACACCTTC. The rearrangement links TRBV10-3 to TRBJ1-2, with D unclear. The CDR3 has 12 amino acids. The V gene lost 8 bases and the J gene lost 2 bases, with 9 bases spanning the gap. The V gene's germline CDR1 is ENHRY and CDR2 SYGVKD.

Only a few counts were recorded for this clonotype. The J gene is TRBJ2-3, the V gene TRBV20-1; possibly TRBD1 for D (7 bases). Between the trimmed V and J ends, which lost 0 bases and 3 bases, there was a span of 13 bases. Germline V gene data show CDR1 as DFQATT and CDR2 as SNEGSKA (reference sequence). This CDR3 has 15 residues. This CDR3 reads CSARDGQGGTDTQYF. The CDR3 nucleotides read TGCAGTGCTAGAGATGGCCAGGGGGGAACAGATACGCAGTATTTT.

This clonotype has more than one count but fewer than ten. The DNA of the CDR3 is TGTGCCAGCAGCGCCAGGGGGCTCGCCAATAATGAAAAACTGTTTTTT. Translation gives CASSARGLANNEKLFF. This chain uses TRBV6-1 with TRBJ1-4, with 8 nucleotides matching TRBD1. Germline V gives CDR1 MNHNS, CDR2 SASEGT. V lost 6 bases to trimming and J lost 4 bases; unmatched junction nucleotides: 10. This CDR3 contains 16 residues.

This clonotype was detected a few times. CDR3 DNA sequence: TGTGCCAGCAGCTTGATTGGAGGGCTCGAGCAGTACGTC. Its translation: CASSLIGGLEQYV. The rearrangement joins TRBV11-2 to TRBJ2-7, with D tentatively TRBD2 (6 bases). CDR1 and CDR2 (germline): SGHAT, FQNNGV. V was clipped by 3 bases and J by 6 bases, with 12 bases between them. CDR3 length: 13 amino acids.

The CDR3 DNA is TGTGCCAGCAGCTTAGCGCATAATTCACCCCTCCACTTT. Translating it yields CASSLAHNSPLHF. The V call is TRBV7-6, the J call TRBJ1-6, with no clear D. The length of the CDR3 is 13 residues. In germline, CDR1 is SGHVS, CDR2 FNYEAQ. Trimming removed 0 bases at V and 5 bases at J, with 2 bases between.

Here the CDR3 DNA reads TGCAGTGCTTCCCGGGACACCTACGAGCAGTACGTC. Translation: CSASRDTYEQYV. This sequence joins TRBV20-1 and TRBJ2-7; a weak D match, TRBD1 (6 bases). The V end was cut by 5 bases, the J end by 2 bases, with 10 bases between. CDR3 size: 12 residues. The germline gives CDR1 DFQATT, CDR2 SNEGSKA (reference sequence).

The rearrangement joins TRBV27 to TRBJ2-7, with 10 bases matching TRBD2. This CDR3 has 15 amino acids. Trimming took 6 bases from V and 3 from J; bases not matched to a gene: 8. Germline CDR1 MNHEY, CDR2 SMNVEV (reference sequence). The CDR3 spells CASRPTSGRYYEQYF. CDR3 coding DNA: TGTGCCAGCAGGCCGACTAGCGGGCGTTACTACGAGCAGTACTTC.

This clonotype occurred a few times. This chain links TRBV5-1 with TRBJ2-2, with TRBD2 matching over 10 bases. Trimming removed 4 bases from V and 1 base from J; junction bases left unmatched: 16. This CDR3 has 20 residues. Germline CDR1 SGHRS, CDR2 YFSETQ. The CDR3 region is CASSPREGPQREGNTGELFF. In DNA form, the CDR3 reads TGCGCCAGCAGCCCTCGTGAGGGCCCGCAGCGGGAGGGGAACACCGGGGAGCTGTTTTTT.